The sequence of this TCR beta chain was determined in a study of T-cell reconstitution after alpha-beta-depleted transplantation in children. Study-level results: Reportedly, roughly two months post-transplant, alpha-beta T cells arose from several hundred expanded graft clones. Where some patients showed high TCRbeta diversity at day 60, it came from recipient T cells and thymic progenitors that had survived. Newly produced T cells mostly accounted for T-cell counts and diversity one year post-transplant.

Preparing the TCRbeta library involved the use of unique molecular identifiers. TCRdb redid the calling of the PCR reads with MiXCR, one entry per CDR3 protein. The data hold hundreds of thousands of distinct CDR3 sequences, with 10% to 15% observed a single time. Germline CDR1 reads SGHDN; CDR2 reads FVKESK. There are 14 residues in the CDR3. Trimming removed 2 bases from V and 7 bases from J; junction bases left unmatched: 6. A remark on this clonotype: Its antigen is unknown.

The clonotype was recovered from a girl aged 2 to 9 with congenital amegakaryocytic thrombocytopenia, due to receive a stem cell transplant. This chain uses TRBV14 with TRBJ2-3; 7 bases agree with TRBD1. Specimen: PBMCs, collected before TCRalphabeta/CD19-depleted stem cell transplant. The DNA for the CDR3 is TGTGCCAGCAGCCAACGAGGGGGCAGGAATACGCAGTATTTT. This sequence encodes CASSQRGGRNTQYF.